This paragraph covers one T cell receptor beta chain sequence. Antigen: not known. A second about 7 to 11 cycle PCR used barcoded and J-beta primers. TCRdb re-analysed the 5' RACE reads in MiXCR, keeping a single row per CDR3 protein. The table records over 950,000 distinct CDR3 sequences, around two fifths of them present only once. These data are taken from a study of blood T cells in healthy people across ages. As for the study in general: Per two T cells, template switching captured roughly one barcoded beta molecule. Study conclusions and caveats: Getting older went along with TCR beta diversity per million T cells dropping roughly linearly.

Isolation recovered at least 6 million PBMCs from every sample. Trimming took 1 base from V and 3 from J, leaving 18 bases between them. CDR3 size: 17 residues. Germline lookup yields CDR1 LGHNA and CDR2 YSLEER. The origin of this receptor is a man between 18 and 29 years old in good health. The chain couples TRBV4-3 to TRBJ1-2; D is undetermined. Sample: blood. CDR3 bases: TGCGCCAGCAGCCAAGGAACCGCTGCATCTTGGGACTATGGCTACACCTTC. Amino acids: CASSQGTAASWDYGYTF.